This TCR beta chain originates from a study of blood T cells in healthy people across ages. About the research overall: Template switching recovered approximately one barcoded beta molecule for every two T cells.

Together with a sample-barcoded 5' primer, a J-beta primer mix was included in a second PCR lasting roughly 6 to 12 cycles. Researchers report that each sample yielded at least 3 million CDR3-containing paired-end reads. Each CDR3 protein is one row after TCRdb ran MiXCR on the 5' RACE reads. There are about a million distinct CDR3 sequences in the sample; roughly 51% occur only once, and 20% to 25% lies in the top ten. Study-level points and caveats: Higher diversity and more naive CD4+ cells were features of long-lived donors, compared to aged donors.

This clonotype occurred a few times. Its antigen is still unknown. The people who gave samples were healthy Caucasians from Russia, aged roughly 6 to 100. Germline V lookup: CDR1 SGHDN, CDR2 FVKESK. This CDR3 has 11 residues. Trimming removed 5 bases at V and 10 bases at J, with 9 bases between. This clonotype was obtained from a woman aged 60 to 75 in good health. Sequencing was done on a sample of blood. The genes are TRBV14 and TRBJ2-1; no definite D call. In DNA form, the CDR3 reads TGTGCCAGCAGCGCCCACTGGGAGCAGTTCTTC. It encodes CASSAHWEQFF.